This T cell receptor (beta chain) was captured by sequencing in a study of T-cell reconstitution after alpha-beta-depleted transplantation in children. Details on this clonotype: Its cognate antigen is unknown.

This CDR3 contains 14 residues. The germline V and J ends were trimmed by 10 bases and 5 bases, with 20 bases remaining between them. CDR1 and CDR2 from the germline V gene are SNHLY and FYNNEI. Whole-study findings and limits: Recipient T cells and thymic progenitors that survived gave rise to the high TCRbeta diversity observed at day 60 in some patients.

Construction of the TCRbeta library involved unique molecular identifiers. In TCRdb, the PCR reads were re-called with MiXCR into one record per CDR3 protein. The sample lists about 300,000 distinct CDR3 sequences; about a tenth were seen once. The sample consisted of PBMCs, taken before TCRalphabeta/CD19-depleted stem cell transplant. The chain has TRBV2 and TRBJ1-1; a possible D gene is TRBD1 (6 bases). The receptor's source is a boy younger than two with acute myeloid leukemia, due to receive a stem cell transplant. The CDR3 sequence is CANIRLQGWTEAFF. The CDR3 DNA sequence: TGTGCCAACATTAGGCTACAGGGCTGGACTGAAGCTTTCTTT.